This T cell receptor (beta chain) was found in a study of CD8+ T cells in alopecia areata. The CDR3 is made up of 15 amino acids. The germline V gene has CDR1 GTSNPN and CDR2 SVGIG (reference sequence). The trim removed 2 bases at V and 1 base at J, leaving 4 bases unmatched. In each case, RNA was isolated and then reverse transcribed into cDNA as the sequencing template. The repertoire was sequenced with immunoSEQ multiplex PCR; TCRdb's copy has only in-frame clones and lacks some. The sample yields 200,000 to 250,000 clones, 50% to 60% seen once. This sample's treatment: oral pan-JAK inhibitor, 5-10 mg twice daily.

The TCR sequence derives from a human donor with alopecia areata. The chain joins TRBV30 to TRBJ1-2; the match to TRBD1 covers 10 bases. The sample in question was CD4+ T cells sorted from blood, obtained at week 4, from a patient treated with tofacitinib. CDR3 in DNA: TGTGCCTGGAGTTCCCGGGACAGGGGTAACTATGGCTACACCTTC. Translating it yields CAWSSRDRGNYGYTF.